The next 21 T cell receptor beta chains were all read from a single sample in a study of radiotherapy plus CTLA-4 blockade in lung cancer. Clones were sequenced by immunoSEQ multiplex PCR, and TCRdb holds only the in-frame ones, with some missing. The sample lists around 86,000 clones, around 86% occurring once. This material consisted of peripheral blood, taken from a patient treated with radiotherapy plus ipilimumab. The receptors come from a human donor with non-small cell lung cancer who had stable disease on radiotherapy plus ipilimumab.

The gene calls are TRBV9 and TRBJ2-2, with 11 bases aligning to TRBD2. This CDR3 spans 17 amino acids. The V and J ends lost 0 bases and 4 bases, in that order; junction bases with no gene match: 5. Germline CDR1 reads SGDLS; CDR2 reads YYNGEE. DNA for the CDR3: TGTGCCAGCAGCGTAGCACTAGCGGGGGCCCGCACCGGGGAGCTGTTTTTT. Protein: CASSVALAGARTGELFF. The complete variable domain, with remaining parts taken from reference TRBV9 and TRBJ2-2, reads DSGVTQTPKHLITATGQRVTLRCSPRSGDLSVYWYQQSLDQGLQFLIQYYNGEERAKGNILERFSAQQFPDLHSELNLSSLELGDSALYFCASSVALAGARTGELFFGEGSRLTVL.

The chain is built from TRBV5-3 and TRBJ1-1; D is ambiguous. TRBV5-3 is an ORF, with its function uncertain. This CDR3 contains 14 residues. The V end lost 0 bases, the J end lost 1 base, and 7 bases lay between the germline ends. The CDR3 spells CARSLVRRNTEAFF. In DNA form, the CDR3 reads TGTGCCAGAAGCTTGGTCAGGAGGAACACTGAAGCTTTCTTT.

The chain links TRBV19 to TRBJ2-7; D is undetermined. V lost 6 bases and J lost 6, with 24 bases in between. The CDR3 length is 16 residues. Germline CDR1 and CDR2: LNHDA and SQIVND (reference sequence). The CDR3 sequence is CASSPPLGFGFTEQYF. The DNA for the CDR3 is TGTGCCAGTAGCCCTCCGTTGGGGTTCGGGTTCACCGAGCAGTACTTC.

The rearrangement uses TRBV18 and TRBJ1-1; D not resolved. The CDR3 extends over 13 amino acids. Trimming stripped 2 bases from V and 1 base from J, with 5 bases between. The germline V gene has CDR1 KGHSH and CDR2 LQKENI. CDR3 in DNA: TGTGCCAGCTCACCAGCCGGGAACACTGAAGCTTTCTTT. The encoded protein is CASSPAGNTEAFF.

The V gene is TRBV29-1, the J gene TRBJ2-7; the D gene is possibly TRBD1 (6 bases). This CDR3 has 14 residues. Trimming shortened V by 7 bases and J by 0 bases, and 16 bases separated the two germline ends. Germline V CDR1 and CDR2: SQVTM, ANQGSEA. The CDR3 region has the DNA TGCAGCGCCGCTGGACAGTCTAGCTCCTACGAGCAGTACTTC. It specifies CSAAGQSSSYEQYF.

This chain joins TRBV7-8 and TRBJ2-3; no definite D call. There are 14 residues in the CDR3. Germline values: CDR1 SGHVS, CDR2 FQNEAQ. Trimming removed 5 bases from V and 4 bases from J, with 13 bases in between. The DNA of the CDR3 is TGTGCCAGCAGCCCCCGGTGGCTCGCAGATACGCAGTATTTT. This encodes CASSPRWLADTQYF.

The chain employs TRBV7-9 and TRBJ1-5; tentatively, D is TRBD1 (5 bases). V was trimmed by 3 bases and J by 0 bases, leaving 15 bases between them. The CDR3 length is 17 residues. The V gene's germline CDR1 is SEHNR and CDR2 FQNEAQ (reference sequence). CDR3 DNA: TGTGCCAGCAGCTTTCTTGGCAGGGAAGGTAGCAATCAGCCCCAGCATTTT. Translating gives CASSFLGREGSNQPQHF.

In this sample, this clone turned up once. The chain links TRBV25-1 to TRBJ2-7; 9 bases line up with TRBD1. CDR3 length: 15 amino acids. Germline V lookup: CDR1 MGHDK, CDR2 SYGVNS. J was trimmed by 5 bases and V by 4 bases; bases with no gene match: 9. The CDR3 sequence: CASSGSQGAVDEQYF. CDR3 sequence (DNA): TGTGCCAGCAGTGGCTCACAGGGGGCAGTAGACGAGCAGTACTTC.

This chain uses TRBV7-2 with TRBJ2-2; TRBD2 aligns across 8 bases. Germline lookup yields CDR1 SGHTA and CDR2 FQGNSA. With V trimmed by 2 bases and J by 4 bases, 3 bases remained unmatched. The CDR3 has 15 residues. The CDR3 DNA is TGTGCCAGCAGCTTACAGAGCGGGGGCACCGGGGAGCTGTTTTTT. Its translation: CASSLQSGGTGELFF. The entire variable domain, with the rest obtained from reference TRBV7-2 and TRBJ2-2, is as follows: GAGVSQSPSNKVTEKGKDVELRCDPISGHTALYWYRQSLGQGLEFLIYFQGNSAPDKSGLPSDRFSAERTGGSVSTLTIQRTQQEDSAVYLCASSLQSGGTGELFFGEGSRLTVL.

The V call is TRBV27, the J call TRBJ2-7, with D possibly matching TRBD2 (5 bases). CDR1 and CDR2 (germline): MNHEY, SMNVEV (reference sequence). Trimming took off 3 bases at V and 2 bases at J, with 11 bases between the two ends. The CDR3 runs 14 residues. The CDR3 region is CASSFGAAAYEQYF. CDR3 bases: TGTGCCAGCAGTTTTGGAGCGGCAGCCTACGAGCAGTACTTC.

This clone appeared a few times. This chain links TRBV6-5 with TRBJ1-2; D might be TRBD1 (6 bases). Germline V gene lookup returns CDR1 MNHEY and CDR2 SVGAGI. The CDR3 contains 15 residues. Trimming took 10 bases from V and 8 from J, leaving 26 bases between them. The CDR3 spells CATSPRAIQGDGYTF. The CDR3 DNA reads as TGTGCCACATCCCCTCGGGCCATACAGGGAGACGGCTACACCTTC.

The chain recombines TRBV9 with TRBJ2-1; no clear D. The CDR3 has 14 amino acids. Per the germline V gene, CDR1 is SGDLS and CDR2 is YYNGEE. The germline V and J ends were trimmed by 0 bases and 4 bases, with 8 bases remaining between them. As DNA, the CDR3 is TGTGCCAGCAGCGTAGGACCCCCATACAATGAGCAGTTCTTC. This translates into CASSVGPPYNEQFF.

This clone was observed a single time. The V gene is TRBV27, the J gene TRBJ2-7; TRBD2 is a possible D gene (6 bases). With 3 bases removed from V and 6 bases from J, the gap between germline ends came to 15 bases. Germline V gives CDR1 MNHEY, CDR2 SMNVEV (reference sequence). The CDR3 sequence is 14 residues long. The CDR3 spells CASSLGGVFPEQYF. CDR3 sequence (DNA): TGTGCCAGCAGTTTGGGGGGTGTGTTCCCCGAGCAGTACTTC.

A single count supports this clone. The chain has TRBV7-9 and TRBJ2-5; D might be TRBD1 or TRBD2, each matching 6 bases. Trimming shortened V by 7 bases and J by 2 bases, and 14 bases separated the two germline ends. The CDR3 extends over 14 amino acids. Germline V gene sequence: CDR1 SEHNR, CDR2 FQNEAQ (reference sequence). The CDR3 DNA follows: TGTGCCAGCACCCAAGGGGGGACACAAGAGACCCAGTACTTC. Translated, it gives CASTQGGTQETQYF.

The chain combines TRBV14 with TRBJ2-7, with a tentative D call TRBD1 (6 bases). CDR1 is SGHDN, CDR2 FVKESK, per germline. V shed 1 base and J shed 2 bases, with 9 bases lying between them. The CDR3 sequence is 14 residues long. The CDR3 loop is CASSQAGHPYEQYF. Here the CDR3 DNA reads TGTGCCAGCAGCCAAGCGGGACACCCCTACGAGCAGTACTTC.

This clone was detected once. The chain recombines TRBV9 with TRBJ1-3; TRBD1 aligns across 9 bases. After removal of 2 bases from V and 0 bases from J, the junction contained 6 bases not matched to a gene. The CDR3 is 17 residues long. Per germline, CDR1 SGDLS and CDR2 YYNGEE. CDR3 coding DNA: TGTGCCAGCAGCGTGGGACAGGGTCCTAACTCTGGAAACACCATATATTTT. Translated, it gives CASSVGQGPNSGNTIYF.

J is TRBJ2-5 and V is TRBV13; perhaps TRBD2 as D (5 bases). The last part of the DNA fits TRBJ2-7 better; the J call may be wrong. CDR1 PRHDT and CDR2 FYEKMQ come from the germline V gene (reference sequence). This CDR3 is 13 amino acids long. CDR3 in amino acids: CASSTGRVYEQYF. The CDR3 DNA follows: TGTGCCAGCAGCACTGGGAGAGTATACGAGCAGTACTTC.

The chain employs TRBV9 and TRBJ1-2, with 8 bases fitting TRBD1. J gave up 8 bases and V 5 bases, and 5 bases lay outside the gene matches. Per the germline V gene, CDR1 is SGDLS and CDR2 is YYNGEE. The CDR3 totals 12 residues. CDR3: CASSRQGSGYTF. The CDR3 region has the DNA TGTGCCAGCAGTCGACAGGGGAGCGGCTACACCTTC.

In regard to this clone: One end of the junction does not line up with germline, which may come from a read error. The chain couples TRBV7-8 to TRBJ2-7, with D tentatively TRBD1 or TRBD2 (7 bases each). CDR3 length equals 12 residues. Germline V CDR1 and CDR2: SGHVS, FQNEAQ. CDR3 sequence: CASSSRGGFRAF. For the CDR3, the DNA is TGTGCCAGCAGCTCCAGGGGGGGGTTCCGCGCTTTC. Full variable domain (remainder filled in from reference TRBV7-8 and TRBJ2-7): GAGVSQSPRYKVAKRGQDVALRCDPISGHVSLFWYQQALGQGPEFLTYFQNEAQLDKSGLPSDRFFAERPEGSVSTLKIQRTQQEDSAVYLCASSSRGGFRAFGPGTRLTVT.

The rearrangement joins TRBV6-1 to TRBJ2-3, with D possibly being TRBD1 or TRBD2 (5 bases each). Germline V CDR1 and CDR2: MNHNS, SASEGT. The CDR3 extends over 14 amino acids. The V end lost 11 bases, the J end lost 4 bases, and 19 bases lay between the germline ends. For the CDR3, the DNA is TGTGCCGAGGGCAGGGAAAATAATGCAGATACGCAGTATTTT. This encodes CAEGRENNADTQYF.

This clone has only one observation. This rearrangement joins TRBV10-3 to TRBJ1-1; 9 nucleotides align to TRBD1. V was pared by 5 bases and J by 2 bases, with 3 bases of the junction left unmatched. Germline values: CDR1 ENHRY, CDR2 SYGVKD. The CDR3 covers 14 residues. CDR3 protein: CAISLDRGNTEAFF. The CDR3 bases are TGTGCCATCAGTTTGGACAGGGGAAACACTGAAGCTTTCTTT.